Below, 23 T cell receptor beta chains from the same sample are listed, as sequenced in a study of T-cell memory formation after mild COVID-19. Each CDR3 protein gets one entry after TCRdb re-called the 5' RACE reads with MiXCR. Of approximately 340,000 distinct CDR3 sequences listed, 10% to 15% were seen once; the top ten hold around 21%. Sequenced sample: PBMCs or a T cell subset sorted from them (not recorded which). The origin of the receptors is a man in his late teens or twenties who had mild COVID-19 (a few samples of this study predate the infection). Cell type and time point are not known.

This clonotype was picked up a small number of times. The gene calls are TRBV5-1 and TRBJ2-3; TRBD2 matches 12 bases. V trimming: 1 base; J trimming: 5 bases; junction bases outside the gene matches: 8. This CDR3 contains 17 residues. The V gene's germline CDR1 is SGHRS and CDR2 YFSETQ. CDR3 bases: TGCGCCAGCAGCTTGCTAGCGGGGGGGCTCGCCCAAGATACGCAGTATTTT. It encodes CASSLLAGGLAQDTQYF.

This clonotype was observed a few times. The CDR3 coding sequence is TGTGCCAGCAGCGTAGAGGCGTCATACAATGAGCAGTTCTTC. This encodes CASSVEASYNEQFF. J is TRBJ2-1 and V is TRBV9; D remains ambiguous. Trimming took off 0 bases at V and 4 bases at J, with 8 bases between the two ends. This CDR3 has 14 amino acids. Per germline, CDR1 SGDLS and CDR2 YYNGEE.

This clonotype has just a few counts. The chain combines TRBV12-3 or TRBV12-4 with TRBJ2-1, with 8 bases aligning to TRBD2. The CDR3 length is 14 residues. V shed 3 bases, J shed 7 bases, and the junction held 5 bases outside the gene matches. In DNA, the CDR3 is TGTGCCAGCAGTTTCGGTAGCGGGGTAAATGAGCAGTTCTTC. This encodes CASSFGSGVNEQFF.

V is TRBV6-5 and J is TRBJ2-3, with a possible D match to TRBD2 (6 bases). This CDR3 is built from 14 residues. The germline V gene encodes CDR1 MNHEY and CDR2 SVGAGI. The germline V and J ends were trimmed by 6 bases and 2 bases, with 12 bases remaining between them. For the CDR3, the DNA is TGTGCCAGCAGCACCGGACTACTCACAGATACGCAGTATTTT. It specifies CASSTGLLTDTQYF.

CDR3 loop: CARGPWSRTGPGTMTTILSGYTF. The CDR3 region has the DNA TGTGCCAGGGGGCCCTGGTCAAGGACAGGACCGGGGACTATGACTACTATTCTATCGGGCTACACCTTC. The V gene is TRBV6-2 or TRBV6-3, the J gene TRBJ1-2, with 7 positions matching TRBD1. J was trimmed by 8 bases and V by 9 bases; bases with no gene match: 42. This CDR3 contains 23 residues. Germline values: CDR1 MNHEY, CDR2 SVGEGT.

The CDR3 loop reads CASSERGGELFF. The CDR3, as DNA: TGTGCCAGCAGTGAAAGGGGAGGGGAGCTGTTTTTT. The chain joins TRBV6-1 to TRBJ2-2; a possible D gene is TRBD1 (5 bases). Trimming removed 2 bases from V and 8 bases from J, with 6 bases in between. From germline, CDR1 is MNHNS and CDR2 SASEGT. This CDR3 comprises 12 residues.

Only a few counts were recorded for this clonotype. The chain joins TRBV12-3 or TRBV12-4 to TRBJ1-2; 8 nucleotides align to TRBD1. The CDR3 extends over 13 amino acids. The J segment lost 4 bases and the V segment lost 3 bases, leaving 1 base of the junction unmatched. The CDR3 reads CASSFDRGYGYTF. Here the CDR3 DNA reads TGTGCCAGCAGTTTCGACAGGGGCTATGGCTACACCTTC.

The chain recombines TRBV7-3 with TRBJ2-2; the D call may be TRBD1 or TRBD2 (6 bases each). The CDR3 sequence is 15 residues long. Trimming stripped 5 bases from V and 2 bases from J, with 12 bases between. Per germline, CDR1 SGHTA and CDR2 FQGTGA. The CDR3 is CASSPEGGNTGELFF. For the CDR3, the DNA is TGTGCCAGCAGCCCAGAGGGGGGTAACACCGGGGAGCTGTTTTTT.

The chain joins TRBV5-6 to TRBJ2-2; D is ambiguous. V lost 2 bases, J lost 6 bases, and 8 bases lay in between. CDR1 SGHDT and CDR2 YYEEEE come from the germline V gene. This CDR3 contains 13 residues. CDR3 protein: CASSFGPPGELFF. The CDR3 DNA is TGTGCCAGCAGCTTTGGCCCCCCCGGGGAGCTGTTTTTT.

V and J are TRBV4-3 and TRBJ2-3; D is undetermined. V shed 8 bases and J shed 1 base, with 10 bases lying between them. CDR3 length: 13 amino acids. Germline CDR1 and CDR2: LGHNA and YSLEER. CDR3 residues: CASGRSRTDTQYF. CDR3 DNA sequence: TGCGCCAGCGGAAGGTCTCGCACAGATACGCAGTATTTT.

This clonotype came up many times. The chain links TRBV11-2 to TRBJ2-2, with D hard to call. The germline gives CDR1 SGHAT, CDR2 FQNNGV. This CDR3 has 16 amino acids. V lost 5 bases to trimming and J lost 0 bases, with 13 bases between them. The CDR3 is CASSPRTATNTGELFF. The CDR3 DNA sequence: TGTGCCAGCAGCCCGCGGACCGCAACGAACACCGGGGAGCTGTTTTTT. Full variable domain (rest looked up from reference TRBV11-2 and TRBJ2-2): EAGVAQSPRYKIIEKRQSVAFWCNPISGHATLYWYQQILGQGPKLLIQFQNNGVVDDSQLPKDRFSAERLKGVDSTLKIQPAKLEDSAVYLCASSPRTATNTGELFFGEGSRLTVL.

The V call is TRBV28, the J call TRBJ2-7; 7 bases match TRBD1. The CDR3 contains 13 residues. The germline V gene has CDR1 MDHEN and CDR2 SYDVKM. The CDR3 DNA sequence: TGTGCCAGCACCGATAACAGGGGTCTGTCCCCTTCTGTC. Encoded protein: CASTDNRGLSPSV.

This clonotype was picked up a small number of times. This rearrangement joins TRBV12-5 to TRBJ2-7; D is unclear. The V gene lost 0 bases and the J gene lost 2 bases, with 8 bases spanning the gap. The length of the CDR3 is 14 residues. CDR1 and CDR2 from the germline V gene are LGHNT and FRNRAP. CDR3 loop: CASGLVHTAYEQYV. The CDR3 DNA follows: TGTGCTAGTGGTTTGGTCCACACGGCCTACGAGCAGTACGTC.

This clonotype was counted at least ten times. CDR3 loop: CSAPEGAVSPLHF. DNA for the CDR3: TGCAGTGCTCCGGAAGGAGCAGTCTCACCCCTCCACTTT. This rearrangement joins TRBV20-1 to TRBJ1-6; D call uncertain. Germline CDR1 and CDR2: DFQATT and SNEGSKA (reference sequence). There are 13 residues in the CDR3. V was trimmed by 5 bases and J by 10 bases, leaving 15 bases between them.

The rearrangement uses TRBV5-1 and TRBJ2-3; 8 bases line up with TRBD2. CDR3 length equals 15 residues. V was clipped by 4 bases and J by 0 bases; unmatched bases: 4. The germline CDR1 and CDR2 sequences are SGHRS and YFSETQ. The CDR3 protein is CASSTRLASTDTQYF. CDR3 in DNA: TGCGCCAGCAGCACCCGACTAGCGAGCACAGATACGCAGTATTTT.

This chain uses TRBV7-9 with TRBJ1-1; 8 bases are a match to TRBD1. Germline-derived CDR1 and CDR2 are SEHNR and FQNEAQ (reference sequence). Trimming removed 5 bases from V and 5 bases from J; junction bases left unmatched: 4. The CDR3 loop spans 13 amino acids. The CDR3 sequence: CASSIQGATEAFF. The CDR3 DNA reads TGTGCCAGCAGCATTCAGGGGGCGACTGAAGCTTTCTTT.

This clonotype came up a few times. J is TRBJ2-4 and V is TRBV24-1, with 10 positions matching TRBD2. After removal of 5 bases from V and 9 bases from J, the junction contained 3 bases not matched to a gene. Per germline, CDR1 KGHDR and CDR2 SFDVKD. The CDR3 has 13 residues. CDR3 loop: CATSGGLATIQYF. The CDR3 nucleotides read TGTGCCACCAGTGGGGGACTAGCGACCATTCAGTACTTC.

In its sample, this clonotype was seen a few times. The rearrangement joins TRBV15 to TRBJ2-7; possible D gene TRBD2, 5 bases. This CDR3 is 13 amino acids long. Trimming stripped 4 bases from V and 2 bases from J, with 9 bases between. The germline gives CDR1 LNHNV, CDR2 YYDKDF (reference sequence). DNA of the CDR3: TGTGCCACCAGCAAGGACGGGGCCTACGAGCAGTACGTC. Translating gives CATSKDGAYEQYV.

This clonotype was counted only a few times. This chain joins TRBV4-1 and TRBJ1-2; no clear D. This CDR3 has 17 residues. Germline values: CDR1 MGHRA, CDR2 YSYEKL. Trimming removed 1 base at V and 1 base at J, with 16 bases between. The CDR3: CASSQVLGRAINYGYTF. The CDR3 DNA reads as TGCGCCAGCAGCCAAGTTTTAGGGAGAGCGATTAACTATGGCTACACCTTC.

This clonotype has only a few counts. J is TRBJ1-2 and V is TRBV9; D uncertain. V was cut by 0 bases and J by 4 bases, with 13 bases left in between. CDR1 and CDR2 from the germline V gene are SGDLS and YYNGEE. CDR3 length: 15 amino acids. The CDR3 protein is CASSVEQRPLYGYTF. The CDR3 bases are TGTGCCAGCAGCGTAGAACAAAGGCCGCTCTATGGCTACACCTTC.

This clonotype was seen many times. The chain uses TRBV12-3 or TRBV12-4 and TRBJ2-5, with D possibly being TRBD2 (7 bases). This CDR3 region has 16 residues. Trimming shortened V by 7 bases and J by 5 bases, and 23 bases separated the two germline ends. Here the CDR3 DNA reads TGTGCCAGCAATCGCCGGGGGGCCGAAGGGAGGGAGACCCAGTACTTC. The encoded protein is CASNRRGAEGRETQYF.

The gene calls are TRBV11-2 and TRBJ1-6; the match to TRBD1 covers 7 bases. The CDR3 has 16 amino acids. J lost 7 bases, V lost 5 bases, and 11 bases had no gene match. Germline V lookup: CDR1 SGHAT, CDR2 FQNNGV. In DNA form, the CDR3 reads TGTGCCAGCAGCCCGGGCACAGGGGCTGAGAATTCACCCCTCCACTTT. Encoded protein: CASSPGTGAENSPLHF.

The chain combines TRBV4-3 with TRBJ1-4; D unclear. Looked up from germline, CDR1 is LGHNA and CDR2 is YSLEER. The CDR3 consists of 13 residues. Deletions cut 4 bases from V and 8 bases from J, with 11 bases between. CDR3 bases: TGCGCCAGCAGCCTCGACCTGGGGGAAAAACTGTTTTTT. Its translation: CASSLDLGEKLFF.